The text below deals with one T cell receptor beta chain. These data originate in a study of blood T cells in healthy people across ages. A J-beta primer mix and a sample-barcoded 5' primer were used in a second PCR of roughly 7 to 12 cycles. A single record per CDR3 protein comes from TCRdb applying MiXCR to the 5' RACE reads. The table records roughly 550,000 distinct CDR3 sequences, around 24% of them present only once. V was clipped by 7 bases and J by 5 bases, with 5 bases between them. The CDR3 runs to 10 residues. Looked up from germline, CDR1 is SEHNR and CDR2 is FQNEAQ (reference sequence). A further study also used this sample, focusing on T cells of mothers and their children.

The sample was blood. This TCR came from a boy aged 10-17 years in good health. The chain joins TRBV7-9 to TRBJ2-5, with D hard to call. The chain's CDR3 is CASTMETQYF. The DNA of the CDR3 is TGTGCCAGCACCATGGAGACCCAGTACTTC.